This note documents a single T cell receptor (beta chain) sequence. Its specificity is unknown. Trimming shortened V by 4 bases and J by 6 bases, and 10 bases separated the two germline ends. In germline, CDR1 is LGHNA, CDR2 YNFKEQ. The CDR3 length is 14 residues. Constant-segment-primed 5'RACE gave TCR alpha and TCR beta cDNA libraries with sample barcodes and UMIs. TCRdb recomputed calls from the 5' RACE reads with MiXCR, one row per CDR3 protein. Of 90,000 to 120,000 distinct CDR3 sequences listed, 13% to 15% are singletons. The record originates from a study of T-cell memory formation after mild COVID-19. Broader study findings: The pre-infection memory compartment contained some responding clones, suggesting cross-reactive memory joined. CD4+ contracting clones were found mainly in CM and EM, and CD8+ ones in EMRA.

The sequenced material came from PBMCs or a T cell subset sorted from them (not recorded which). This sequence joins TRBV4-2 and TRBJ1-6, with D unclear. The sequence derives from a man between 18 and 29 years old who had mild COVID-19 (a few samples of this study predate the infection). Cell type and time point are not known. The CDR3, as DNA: TGTGCCAGCAGCCCCCGGGAAGGTAATTCACCCCTCCACTTT. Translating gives CASSPREGNSPLHF.